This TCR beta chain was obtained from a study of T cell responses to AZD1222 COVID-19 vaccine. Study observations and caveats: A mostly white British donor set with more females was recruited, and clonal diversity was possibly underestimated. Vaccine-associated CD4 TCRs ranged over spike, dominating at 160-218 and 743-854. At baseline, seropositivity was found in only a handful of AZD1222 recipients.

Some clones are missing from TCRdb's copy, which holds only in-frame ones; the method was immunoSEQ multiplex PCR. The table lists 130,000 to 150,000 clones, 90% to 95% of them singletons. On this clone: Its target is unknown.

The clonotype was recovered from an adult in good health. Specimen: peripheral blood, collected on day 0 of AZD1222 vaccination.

In nucleotides, the CDR3 is TGTGCCAGCAGCTTAGCGGTAGAAGGGTCTGAAGCTTTCTTT. Its protein is CASSLAVEGSEAFF. This chain links TRBV7-8 with TRBJ1-1; D is unresolved. This CDR3 spans 14 amino acids. Germline-derived CDR1 and CDR2 are SGHVS and FQNEAQ. Trimming pared 0 bases from V and 6 bases from J, leaving 11 bases between.